Only a few counts were recorded for the clone carrying this T cell receptor beta chain. The data were obtained in a study of vaccination and CD4 T cells after COVID-19. Turning to the study itself: In the convalescent group, nasal swab PCR was SARS-CoV-2 positive; roughly nine cases were mild and one severe. Post-vaccine sample collection happened at a median of 72 days after dose two, ranging 14 to 241.

TCRdb passed the PCR reads through MiXCR, listing each CDR3 protein once. The repertoire consists of about 18,000 distinct CDR3 sequences, with less than 65% occurring once and the leading ten covering roughly 1.1%. Germline V lookup: CDR1 DFQATT, CDR2 SNEGSKA (reference sequence). The CDR3 loop spans 14 amino acids. The trim removed 6 bases at V and 5 bases at J, leaving 10 bases unmatched. The dates of positive PCR tests extended from March through December 2020 and came before the US Alpha, Beta and Delta variants. The chain carries TRBV20-1 and TRBJ2-5, with 9 nucleotides matching TRBD1. The source material was CD4+ T cells from blood, sampled after SARS-CoV-2 vaccination. This receptor was taken from a human donor who had recovered from COVID-19. CDR3 nucleotides: TGCAGTGCCAACACCTGGACAGGGGCGGAGACCCAGTACTTC. It yields the protein CSANTWTGAETQYF.